Presented here are 28 T cell receptor beta chains from one specimen sequenced in a study of cytomegalovirus exposure and HLA in healthy donors. PCR involved 60 Vbeta and 13 Jbeta primers. Sequenced by immunoSEQ multiplex PCR; TCRdb stores in-frame clones only, minus some. The sample lists approximately 190,000 clones, 70% to 80% occurring once. Sequencing input: PBMCs. The source is a woman under 40 in good health and CMV-seropositive.

The V and J genes are TRBV5-4 and TRBJ1-1; D might be TRBD1 (5 bases). Germline CDR1 is SGHNT and CDR2 is YYREEE (reference sequence). This CDR3 region has 14 residues. The V end was cut by 2 bases, the J end by 4 bases, with 12 bases between. The CDR3 here is CASSFRGGGTEAFF. In DNA form, the CDR3 reads TGTGCCAGCAGCTTTAGGGGAGGAGGCACTGAAGCTTTCTTT.

The V call is TRBV6-1, the J call TRBJ2-5; 7 nucleotides match TRBD2. Germline CDR1 MNHNS, CDR2 SASEGT. This CDR3 comprises 15 residues. Losses at the gene ends were 6 bases for V and 5 bases for J; bases not matched to a gene: 12. The CDR3 protein is CASSLLVGGGETQYF. Here the CDR3 DNA reads TGTGCCAGCAGCCTACTTGTTGGGGGAGGGGAGACCCAGTACTTC.

The genes are TRBV5-4 and TRBJ2-3; D is possibly TRBD1 (9 bases). Trimming removed 4 bases from V and 6 bases from J, with 18 bases in between. The CDR3 extends over 15 amino acids. Germline V gene sequence: CDR1 SGHNT, CDR2 YYREEE (reference sequence). CDR3 region: CASSPGGTGSDTQYF. The CDR3 DNA follows: TGTGCCAGCAGCCCGGGAGGGACAGGGTCCGATACGCAGTATTTT.

The chain has TRBV6-5 and TRBJ1-1, with a tentative D call TRBD1 (5 bases). Germline V gene data show CDR1 as MNHEY and CDR2 as SVGAGI. The germline V and J ends were trimmed by 2 bases and 8 bases, with 9 bases remaining between them. This CDR3 spans 12 amino acids. The CDR3 nucleotides read TGTGCCAGCAGTTACAGAGACAGCGAAGCTTTCTTT. Amino acids: CASSYRDSEAFF.

The chain uses TRBV6-4 and TRBJ1-1; D unclear. V lost 6 bases and J lost 0, with 14 bases in between. The germline V gene encodes CDR1 MRHNA and CDR2 SNTAGT. This CDR3 is 15 amino acids long. For the CDR3, the DNA is TGTGCCAGCAGAAACAGCAATAACATGAACACTGAAGCTTTCTTT. Its translation is CASRNSNNMNTEAFF.

This clone turned up a few times. The V and J genes are TRBV4-1 and TRBJ2-1; the D is unclear. The germline V gene has CDR1 MGHRA and CDR2 YSYEKL. The V end was cut by 1 base, the J end by 8 bases, with 15 bases between. The CDR3 is 15 amino acids. As DNA, the CDR3 is TGCGCCAGCAGCCAAGTGGTCCCCCCACGAGATGAGCAGTTCTTC. This codes for CASSQVVPPRDEQFF.

V is TRBV19 and J is TRBJ2-1, with 8 bases that match TRBD1. V shed 8 bases and J 7 bases; nucleotides not matched to a gene: 4. The CDR3 totals 12 residues. Germline lookup yields CDR1 LNHDA and CDR2 SQIVND (reference sequence). The CDR3 spells CASHRGRNEQFF. The CDR3 nucleotides are TGTGCCAGTCACAGGGGGAGGAATGAGCAGTTCTTC.

The V call is TRBV27, the J call TRBJ2-2; no firm D call. CDR1 is MNHEY, CDR2 SMNVEV, per germline (reference sequence). The CDR3 totals 16 residues. V gave up 8 bases and J gave up 7 bases, with 23 bases separating them. This chain's CDR3 is CASRNDNSYHVGELFF. DNA for the CDR3: TGTGCCAGCCGTAACGACAACTCATACCACGTCGGGGAGCTGTTTTTT.

Only a few counts were recorded for this clone. The CDR3 is CASSLGGRAAYEQYF. The CDR3 DNA reads TGTGCCAGCAGCTTAGGAGGCAGGGCAGCCTACGAGCAGTACTTC. The chain combines TRBV7-2 with TRBJ2-7; D possibly corresponds to TRBD1 (5 bases). Germline V gene lookup returns CDR1 SGHTA and CDR2 FQGNSA. The germline V and J ends were trimmed by 1 base and 2 bases, with 12 bases remaining between them. The CDR3 runs 15 residues.

This clone has ten or more counts. J is TRBJ2-7 and V is TRBV13; the D gene is possibly TRBD1 (5 bases). Germline V gives CDR1 PRHDT, CDR2 FYEKMQ (reference sequence). The CDR3 contains 14 residues. V was clipped by 6 bases and J by 0 bases, with 12 bases between them. The DNA for the CDR3 is TGTGCCAGCAGTTGGTATACAGGCTCCTACGAGCAGTACTTC. It translates to CASSWYTGSYEQYF.

About this clone itself: A junction boundary mismatches the germline segment, possibly from a read error. This rearrangement joins TRBV7-7 to TRBJ2-1; 9 positions agree with TRBD1. From germline, CDR1 is SSHAT and CDR2 FNYEAQ (reference sequence). The CDR3 contains 16 residues. The CDR3 here is CASSSLGGTGINEQFF. The CDR3 region has the DNA TGTGCTAGCAGCTCCCTCGGAGGGACAGGGATCAATGAGCAGTTCTTC.

This clone was observed a few times. The genes are TRBV19 and TRBJ2-2; maybe TRBD2 (5 bases). The germline V and J ends were trimmed by 7 bases and 3 bases, with 18 bases remaining between them. The germline V gene encodes CDR1 LNHDA and CDR2 SQIVND (reference sequence). This CDR3 comprises 16 residues. CDR3 bases: TGTGCCAGTACCCCTCCTAGTCCGGAGGACACCGGGGAGCTGTTTTTT. It yields the protein CASTPPSPEDTGELFF.

The rearrangement joins TRBV5-1 to TRBJ1-3; the D gene is possibly TRBD1 (6 bases). V was cut by 3 bases and J by 0 bases, with 7 bases left in between. Germline lookup yields CDR1 SGHRS and CDR2 YFSETQ. The CDR3 consists of 14 residues. The CDR3 is CASSSTGSGNTIYF. CDR3 bases: TGCGCCAGCAGCTCGACAGGCTCTGGAAACACCATATATTTT.

The chain links TRBV7-8 to TRBJ2-7, with D perhaps TRBD2 (6 bases). Between the trimmed V and J ends, which lost 1 base and 4 bases, there was a span of 11 bases. Germline V gives CDR1 SGHVS, CDR2 FQNEAQ. The length of the CDR3 is 14 residues. This chain's CDR3 is CASSLGDGSYEQYF. DNA for the CDR3: TGTGCCAGCAGCTTAGGAGACGGGAGTTACGAGCAGTACTTC.

This rearrangement joins TRBV5-8 to TRBJ2-3; 10 bases map to TRBD1. CDR1 SGHTS and CDR2 YDEGEE come from the germline V gene. J lost 5 bases, V lost 7 bases, and 16 bases had no gene match. The CDR3 is made up of 17 amino acids. Written as DNA, the CDR3 is TGTGCCAGCCGACTACCCAGGGACAGGGGACGGGGAGATACGCAGTATTTT. The encoded protein is CASRLPRDRGRGDTQYF.

The gene calls are TRBV9 and TRBJ1-2; no firm D call. CDR1 is SGDLS and CDR2 is YYNGEE in the germline V gene. The CDR3 length is 13 residues. Deletions cut 0 bases from V and 8 bases from J, with 11 bases between. Here the CDR3 reads CASSVGVGYGYTF. The CDR3 nucleotides read TGTGCCAGCAGCGTAGGTGTCGGGTACGGCTACACCTTC. The entire variable domain, with the rest obtained from reference TRBV9 and TRBJ1-2, is as follows: DSGVTQTPKHLITATGQRVTLRCSPRSGDLSVYWYQQSLDQGLQFLIQYYNGEERAKGNILERFSAQQFPDLHSELNLSSLELGDSALYFCASSVGVGYGYTFGSGTRLTVV.

This chain uses TRBV11-3 with TRBJ2-3; 7 bases match TRBD2. CDR3 length: 17 residues. V lost 7 bases to trimming and J lost 4 bases; unmatched junction nucleotides: 17. Germline V CDR1 and CDR2: SGHNT, YENEEA. CDR3 DNA sequence: TGTGCCAGCACCTCAACTTGGACTAGAAAGGTCCCAGATACGCAGTATTTT. As protein: CASTSTWTRKVPDTQYF.

V and J are TRBV27 and TRBJ2-7, with TRBD1 identical over 7 bases. Germline assignment: CDR1 MNHEY and CDR2 SMNVEV (reference sequence). The CDR3 spans 15 residues. J lost 0 bases, V lost 5 bases, and 7 bases had no gene match. CDR3 nucleotides: TGTGCCAGCAGTCCCGGACAGGTTTTCTCCTACGAGCAGTACTTC. This codes for CASSPGQVFSYEQYF.

The chain links TRBV28 to TRBJ2-7; 7 bases agree with TRBD1. The CDR3 covers 15 residues. Looked up from germline, CDR1 is MDHEN and CDR2 is SYDVKM. Trimming at V came to 9 bases and at J to 3 bases, leaving 14 bases not matched to a gene. Here the CDR3 reads CASSASGTDYYEQYF. The CDR3 bases are TGTGCCAGTAGTGCCTCCGGGACAGACTACTACGAGCAGTACTTC.

The CDR3 sequence is CARIRENNEKLFF. Here the CDR3 DNA reads TGTGCCAGGATCCGGGAAAATAATGAAAAACTGTTTTTT. The V and J genes are TRBV6-5 and TRBJ1-4; D gene unclear. V was pared by 9 bases and J by 4 bases, with 12 bases between. Germline CDR1 MNHEY, CDR2 SVGAGI. CDR3 length: 13 residues.

The CDR3 DNA is TGTGCCAGTAGTATTCGCTCGGGCACAGATACGCAGTATTTT. It specifies CASSIRSGTDTQYF. The V and J genes are TRBV19 and TRBJ2-3, with D unclear. V was pared by 3 bases and J by 1 base, with 8 bases between. This CDR3 region has 14 residues. In germline, CDR1 is LNHDA, CDR2 SQIVND (reference sequence).

The rearrangement links TRBV7-7 to TRBJ2-5; D might be TRBD1 (5 bases). CDR1 is SSHAT, CDR2 FNYEAQ, per germline (reference sequence). This CDR3 region has 14 residues. The CDR3 protein is CASSQLVQGETQYF. The CDR3 nucleotides are TGTGCTAGCTCCCAGTTGGTCCAGGGAGAGACCCAGTACTTC.

The table lists this clone with a few counts. The rearrangement joins TRBV5-5 to TRBJ1-5; D gene ambiguous. The V end was cut by 5 bases, the J end by 6 bases, with 21 bases between. CDR3 length equals 16 residues. The germline V gene encodes CDR1 SGHKS and CDR2 YYEKEE (reference sequence). The CDR3 DNA follows: TGTGCCAGCAGTCATCAAACACCGAGGTTGGGTCAGCCCCAGCATTTT. It specifies CASSHQTPRLGQPQHF.

The chain couples TRBV6-4 to TRBJ1-1, with D tentatively TRBD1 (5 bases). This CDR3 has 13 residues. Germline loops: CDR1 MRHNA, CDR2 SNTAGT. The V end lost 5 bases, the J end lost 0 bases, and 7 bases lay between the germline ends. This CDR3 reads CASSRQMNTEAFF. CDR3 DNA sequence: TGTGCCAGCAGTAGACAGATGAACACTGAAGCTTTCTTT.

The chain uses TRBV19 and TRBJ1-3, with 10 positions matching TRBD1. The CDR3 has 14 residues. J lost 7 bases, V lost 4 bases, and 4 bases had no gene match. Per germline, CDR1 LNHDA and CDR2 SQIVND (reference sequence). CDR3: CASSTDRGPNTIYF. The CDR3, as DNA: TGTGCCAGTAGTACTGACAGGGGGCCGAACACCATATATTTT.

V gene TRBV5-6 combines with J gene TRBJ2-1; TRBD2 aligns across 11 bases. V was clipped by 3 bases and J by 4 bases; unmatched bases: 3. The CDR3 totals 15 residues. Germline-derived CDR1 and CDR2 are SGHDT and YYEEEE. In DNA form, the CDR3 reads TGTGCCAGCAGCTCTAGCGGGGGGCCATACAATGAGCAGTTCTTC. Translation: CASSSSGGPYNEQFF.

The chain links TRBV12-5 to TRBJ2-6; maybe TRBD1 (6 bases). Germline V gene data show CDR1 as LGHNT and CDR2 as FRNRAP. The CDR3 contains 14 residues. Trimming pared 4 bases from V and 2 bases from J, leaving 6 bases between. CDR3 sequence reads: CASGSGAGANVLTF. The CDR3 nucleotides read TGTGCTAGTGGTTCAGGGGCTGGGGCCAACGTCCTGACTTTC.

The V call is TRBV7-9, the J call TRBJ2-7; 7 bases line up with TRBD2. Germline V gives CDR1 SEHNR, CDR2 FQNEAQ (reference sequence). This CDR3 region has 14 residues. With V trimmed by 0 bases and J by 1 base, 0 bases remained unmatched. The CDR3 nucleotides read TGTGCCAGCAGCTTAGCGGGGGGGTCCTACGAGCAGTACTTC. Its translation is CASSLAGGSYEQYF.